The 3 T cell receptor beta chains below come from one sample, sequenced in a study of shared clonotypes between healthy human individuals (TCRdb year 2020). CD8 naive samples consisted of CD45RO-negative cells that were positively selected for CCR7, yielding a CD45RA+CCR7+ population without TemRA cells. The receptor library was made with the immunoSEQ multiplex PCR assay. TCRdb obtained this table from immuneACCESS and retained in-frame rearrangements with V and J assigned. These tables miss some clones; where compared with another copy, unresolved V genes account for less than half of the shortfall, and the remainder is unexplained. The sample has fewer than 850,000 clones on record, about 96% of them singletons. The ten biggest clones cover under 0.25% of the sample. Sequencing input: naive CD8+ T cells sorted from blood. This specimen's cell subset or site label, per the study, means: CD45RA+CCR7+. The receptor source for this set is a man aged 25 to 40 in good health.

This clone is a singleton in its sample. The sample holds other DNA sequences that translate to the same CDR3. The chain links TRBV4-3 to TRBJ2-3, with 9 nucleotides matching TRBD2. V was clipped by 1 base and J by 5 bases; unmatched bases: 4. Germline V gene lookup returns CDR1 LGHNA and CDR2 YSLEER. CDR3 length equals 15 residues. DNA of the CDR3: TGCGCCAGCAGCCAAGGCGGGAGGGCCGGAGATACGCAGTATTTT. It codes for CASSQGGRAGDTQYF.

The chain employs TRBV29-1 and TRBJ1-1; perhaps TRBD1 as D (6 bases). The germline V gene encodes CDR1 SQVTM and CDR2 ANQGSEA. Trimming shortened V by 4 bases and J by 3 bases, and 12 bases separated the two germline ends. The CDR3 has 13 amino acids. CDR3 protein: CSVAWGPDTEAFF. The CDR3 nucleotides are TGCAGCGTTGCGTGGGGGCCTGACACTGAAGCTTTCTTT.

The V call is TRBV19, the J call TRBJ2-7, with 12 positions matching TRBD2. V lost 5 bases, J lost 2 bases, and 7 bases stayed unmatched. Germline V gene data show CDR1 as LNHDA and CDR2 as SQIVND (reference sequence). The CDR3 loop spans 16 amino acids. The CDR3 sequence: CASSGSGLAGTYEQYF. In DNA, the CDR3 is TGTGCCAGTAGTGGGTCGGGACTAGCGGGTACCTACGAGCAGTACTTC.